This T cell receptor (beta chain) was obtained from a study of early T cells in non-severe SARS-CoV-2 infection. Across the whole study: Unsorted whole-blood RNA was sequenced in bulk, leaving chains unpaired. Overall study results and limits: There was a bias toward anti-spike CD8 responses in VDJdb matching, which missed private and CD4 specificities.

V trimming: 2 bases; J trimming: 4 bases; junction bases outside the gene matches: 21. The CDR3 totals 20 residues. Germline V gene sequence: CDR1 ENHRY, CDR2 SYGVKD. A remark on this clonotype: The antigen is unknown.

Attachment of unique molecular identifiers was made to individual cDNA molecules. TCRdb fed the 5' RACE reads into MiXCR, producing one record per CDR3 protein. The sample consists of fewer than 65,000 distinct CDR3 sequences, about 12% of them appearing once. The chain employs TRBV10-3 and TRBJ1-2, with TRBD1 identical over 8 bases. The sequencing sample was made of whole blood. The clonotype comes from an adult who was a healthcare worker with PCR-confirmed SARS-CoV-2 infection or an uninfected control (not recorded which). The CDR3 DNA follows: TGTGCCATCAGTGAGCCCGGTTGGAAACAGGGGGAGGAAGCTATCTATGGCTACACCTTC. This sequence encodes CAISEPGWKQGEEAIYGYTF.